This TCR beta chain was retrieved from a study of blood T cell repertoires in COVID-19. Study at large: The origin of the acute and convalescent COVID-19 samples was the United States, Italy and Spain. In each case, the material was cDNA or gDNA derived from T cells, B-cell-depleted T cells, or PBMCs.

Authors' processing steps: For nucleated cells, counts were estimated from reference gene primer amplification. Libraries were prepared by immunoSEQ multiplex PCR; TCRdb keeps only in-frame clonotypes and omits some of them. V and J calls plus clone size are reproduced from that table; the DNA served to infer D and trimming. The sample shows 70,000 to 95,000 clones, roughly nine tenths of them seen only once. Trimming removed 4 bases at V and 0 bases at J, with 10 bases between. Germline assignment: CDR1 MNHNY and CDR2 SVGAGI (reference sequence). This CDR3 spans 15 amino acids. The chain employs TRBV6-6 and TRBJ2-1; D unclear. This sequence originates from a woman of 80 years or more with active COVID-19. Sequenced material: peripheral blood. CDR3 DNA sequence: TGTGCCAGCAGTTCACATCGGGTCTCCTACAATGAGCAGTTCTTC. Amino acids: CASSSHRVSYNEQFF.